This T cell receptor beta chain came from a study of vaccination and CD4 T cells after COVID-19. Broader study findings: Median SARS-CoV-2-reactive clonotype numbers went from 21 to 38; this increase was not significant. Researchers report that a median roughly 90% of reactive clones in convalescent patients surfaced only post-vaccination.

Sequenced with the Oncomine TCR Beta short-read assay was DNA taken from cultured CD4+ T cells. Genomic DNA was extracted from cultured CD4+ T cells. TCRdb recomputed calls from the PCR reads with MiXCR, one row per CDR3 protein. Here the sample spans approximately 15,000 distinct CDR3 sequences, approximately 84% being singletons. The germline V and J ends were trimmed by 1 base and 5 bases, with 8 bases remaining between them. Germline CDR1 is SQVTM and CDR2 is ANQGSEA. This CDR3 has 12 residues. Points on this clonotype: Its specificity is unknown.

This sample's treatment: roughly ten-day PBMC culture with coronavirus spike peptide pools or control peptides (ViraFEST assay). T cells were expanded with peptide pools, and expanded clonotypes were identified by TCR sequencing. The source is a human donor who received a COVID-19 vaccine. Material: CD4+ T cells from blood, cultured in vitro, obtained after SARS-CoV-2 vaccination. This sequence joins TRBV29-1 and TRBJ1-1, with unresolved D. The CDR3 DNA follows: TGCAGCGTTGAAGGGGTCAATACTGAAGCTTTCTTT. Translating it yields CSVEGVNTEAFF.